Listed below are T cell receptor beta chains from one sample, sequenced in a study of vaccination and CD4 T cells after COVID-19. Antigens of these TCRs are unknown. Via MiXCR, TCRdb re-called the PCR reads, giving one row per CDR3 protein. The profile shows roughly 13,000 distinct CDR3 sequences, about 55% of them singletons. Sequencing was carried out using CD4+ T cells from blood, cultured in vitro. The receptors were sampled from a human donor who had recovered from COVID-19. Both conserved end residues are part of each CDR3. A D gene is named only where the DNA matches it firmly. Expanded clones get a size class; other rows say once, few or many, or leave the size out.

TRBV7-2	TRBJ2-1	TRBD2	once	TGTGCCAGCAGCAACCAACTAGCGGGAGTGTACAATGAGCAGTTCTTC	CASSNQLAGVYNEQFF
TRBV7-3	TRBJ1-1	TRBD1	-	TGTGCCAGCAGCGCGCAACCCCCCGGGACAGGGCTTTACGCTTTCTTT	CASSAQPPGTGLYAFF
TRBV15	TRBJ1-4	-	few	TGTGCCACCAGCAGAGATCGGGGCGCAAATGAAAAACTGTTTTTT	CATSRDRGANEKLFF
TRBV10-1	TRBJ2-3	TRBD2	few	TGCGCCAGCAGTGAACTAGCGGCTAGCACAGATACGCAGTATTTT	CASSELAASTDTQYF
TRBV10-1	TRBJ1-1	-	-	TGCGCCAGCACCGGGGGTAGGAGGGGAACTATGAACACTGAAGCTTTCTTT	CASTGGRRGTMNTEAFF
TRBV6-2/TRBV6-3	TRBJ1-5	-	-	TGTGCCACCCGTCGGGCAGGGGAGATTACTCAGCCCCAGCATTTT	CATRRAGEITQPQHF
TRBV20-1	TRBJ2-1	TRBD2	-	TGCAGTGCTAGAGCCTGGGGGAGGGAGCGGTCCAATGAGCAGTTCTTC	CSARAWGRERSNEQFF
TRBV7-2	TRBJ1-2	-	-	-	CASTNQTSMYLCASSFTGSYGYTF
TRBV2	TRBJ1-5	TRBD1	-	TGTGCCAGCAGGGGGGACAGGGCGGCGAGCAGCAATCAGCCCCAGCATTTT	CASRGDRAASSNQPQHF
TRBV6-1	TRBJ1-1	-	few	TGTGCCTCCGGGGGCGTGATGAACACTGAAGCTTTCTTT	CASGGVMNTEAFF
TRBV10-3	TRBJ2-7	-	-	TGTGCCATCAGGGGGGGCGGATACGAGCAGTACTTC	CAIRGGGYEQYF
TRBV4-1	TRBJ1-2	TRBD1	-	TGCGCCAGCAGCCAGAATGAACAGGGGGTCGTCTACTATGGCTACACCTTC	CASSQNEQGVVYYGYTF
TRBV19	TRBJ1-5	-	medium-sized	TGTGCCAGTAGTATAGGGGCCCGGAATCAGCCCCAGCATTTT	CASSIGARNQPQHF
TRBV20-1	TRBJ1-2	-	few	TGCAGTGCTAGAAACAGGGAATATGGCTACACCTTC	CSARNREYGYTF
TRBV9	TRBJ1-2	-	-	TGTGCCAGCAGCGTAGATCCTCTGGCGGGCTATGGCTACACCTTC	CASSVDPLAGYGYTF
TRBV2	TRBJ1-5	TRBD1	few	TGTGCCACGACCGGGACAGGGGGATTTCAGCCCCAGCATTTT	CATTGTGGFQPQHF
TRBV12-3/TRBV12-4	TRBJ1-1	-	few	TGTGCCAGCAGTCTGTCGGGCTTGGGGAGCGCTGAAGCTTTCTTT	CASSLSGLGSAEAFF
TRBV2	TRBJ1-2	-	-	TGTGCCAGCGGAAAACACAGCAGTACCTATGGCTACACCTTC	CASGKHSSTYGYTF
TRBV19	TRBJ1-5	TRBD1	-	TGTGCCAGTAGCAGCCGGGACAGGGGGAGTGCTAGCAATCAGCCCCAGCATTTT	CASSSRDRGSASNQPQHF
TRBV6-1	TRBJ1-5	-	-	TGTGCCACCGGGGCCGGAGCTCAGCCCCAGCATTTT	CATGAGAQPQHF
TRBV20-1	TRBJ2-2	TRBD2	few	TGCAGTGGACTAGCGGGACCCGGGGAGCTGTTTTTT	CSGLAGPGELFF
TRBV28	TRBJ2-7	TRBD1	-	TGTGCCAGCAGCCAACCCGGGACAGTCGGCTACGAGCAGTACTTC	CASSQPGTVGYEQYF
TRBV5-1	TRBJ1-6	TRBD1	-	TGCGCCAGCACCCCTGGACAGGCGTATAATTCACCCCTCCACTTT	CASTPGQAYNSPLHF
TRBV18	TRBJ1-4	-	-	TGTGCCAGCTCACTGGACACACGTCTTGAAAAACTGTTTTTT	CASSLDTRLEKLFF
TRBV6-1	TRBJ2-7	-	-	TGTGCCAGCAGTACGAGAGGGCTGACCTCCGTTTGGAACTTC	CASSTRGLTSVWNF
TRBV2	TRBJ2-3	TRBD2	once	TGTGCCAGCACGCCCCGGGGGACGGGGGGGCGCAATACGCAGTATTTT	CASTPRGTGGRNTQYF
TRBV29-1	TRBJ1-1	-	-	TGCAGCGTTGTGCCCCGGGACGCCAGTAGGGAAGCTTTCTTT	CSVVPRDASREAFF
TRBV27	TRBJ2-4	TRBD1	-	TGTGCCAGCACCGGACAGGGGTTAGCCAAAAACATTCAGTACTTC	CASTGQGLAKNIQYF
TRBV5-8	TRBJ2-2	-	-	TGTGCCAGCAGCTTCCTGGTCGGGACTAACACCGGGGAGCTGTTTTTT	CASSFLVGTNTGELFF
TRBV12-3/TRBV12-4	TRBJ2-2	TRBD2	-	TGTGCCAGCAGTTTTGGACTAGCGAACACCGGGGAGCTGTTTTTT	CASSFGLANTGELFF
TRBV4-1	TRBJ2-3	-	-	TGCGCCAGCAGCCAGGGACAAATCACAGATACGCAGTATTTT	CASSQGQITDTQYF
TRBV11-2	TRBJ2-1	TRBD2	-	TGTGCCAGCAGCTTAGTAGGGCGCGGGAGGGCCATCAATGAGCAGTTCTTC	CASSLVGRGRAINEQFF
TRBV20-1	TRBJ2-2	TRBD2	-	TGCAGTGCTAGAGTAGCGGGGGGGTTCACCGGGGAGCTGTTTTTT	CSARVAGGFTGELFF